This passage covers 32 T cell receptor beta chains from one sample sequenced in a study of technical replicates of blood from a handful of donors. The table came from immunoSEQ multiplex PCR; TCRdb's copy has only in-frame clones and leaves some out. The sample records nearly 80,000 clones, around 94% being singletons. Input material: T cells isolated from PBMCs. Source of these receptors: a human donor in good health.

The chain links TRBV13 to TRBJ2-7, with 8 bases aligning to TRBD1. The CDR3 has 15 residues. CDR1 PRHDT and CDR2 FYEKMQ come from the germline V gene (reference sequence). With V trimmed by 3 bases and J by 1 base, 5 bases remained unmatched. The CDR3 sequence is CASSLGQENSYEQYF. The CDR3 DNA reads TGTGCCAGCAGCTTGGGACAGGAGAATTCCTACGAGCAGTACTTC. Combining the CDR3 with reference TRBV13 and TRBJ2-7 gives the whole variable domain AAGVIQSPRHLIKEKRETATLKCYPIPRHDTVYWYQQGPGQDPQFLISFYEKMQSDKGSIPDRFSAQQFSDYHSELNMSSLELGDSALYFCASSLGQENSYEQYFGPGTRLTVT.

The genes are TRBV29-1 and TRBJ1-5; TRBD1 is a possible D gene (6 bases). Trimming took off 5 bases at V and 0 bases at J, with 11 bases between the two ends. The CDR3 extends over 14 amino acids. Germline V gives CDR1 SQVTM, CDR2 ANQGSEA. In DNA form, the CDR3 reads TGCAGCGTTCTAGGGGGTTATAGCAATCAGCCCCAGCATTTT. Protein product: CSVLGGYSNQPQHF.

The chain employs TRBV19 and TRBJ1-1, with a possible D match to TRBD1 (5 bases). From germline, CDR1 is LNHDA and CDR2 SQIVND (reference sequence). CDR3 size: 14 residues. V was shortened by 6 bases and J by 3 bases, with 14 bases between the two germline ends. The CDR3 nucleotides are TGTGCCAGTAGCCTCACCGGGGGGGACACTGAAGCTTTCTTT. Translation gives CASSLTGGDTEAFF.

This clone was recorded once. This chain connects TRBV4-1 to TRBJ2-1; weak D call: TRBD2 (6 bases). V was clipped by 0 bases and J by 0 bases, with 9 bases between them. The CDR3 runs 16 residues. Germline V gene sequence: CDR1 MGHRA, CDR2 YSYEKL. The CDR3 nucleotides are TGCGCCAGCAGCCAAGATGGGAGGAACTCCTACAATGAGCAGTTCTTC. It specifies CASSQDGRNSYNEQFF.

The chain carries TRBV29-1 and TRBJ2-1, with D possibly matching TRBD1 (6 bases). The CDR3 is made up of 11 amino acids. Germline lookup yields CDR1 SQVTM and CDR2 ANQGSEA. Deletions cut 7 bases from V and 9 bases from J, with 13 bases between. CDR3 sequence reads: CSANRVVEQFF. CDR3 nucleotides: TGCAGCGCCAACAGGGTTGTTGAGCAGTTCTTC.

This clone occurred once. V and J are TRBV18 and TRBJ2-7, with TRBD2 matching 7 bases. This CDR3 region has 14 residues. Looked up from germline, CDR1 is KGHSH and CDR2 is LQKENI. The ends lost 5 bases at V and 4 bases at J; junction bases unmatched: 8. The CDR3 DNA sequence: TGTGCCAGCTCAGGGGGGGTTTTGCGATACGAGCAGTACTTC. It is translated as CASSGGVLRYEQYF.

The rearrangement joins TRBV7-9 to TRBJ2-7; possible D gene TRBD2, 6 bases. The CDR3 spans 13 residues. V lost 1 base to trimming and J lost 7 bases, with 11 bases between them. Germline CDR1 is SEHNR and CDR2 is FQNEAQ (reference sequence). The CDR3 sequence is CASSLEGGMEQYF. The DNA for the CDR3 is TGTGCCAGCAGCTTAGAGGGAGGAATGGAGCAGTACTTC.

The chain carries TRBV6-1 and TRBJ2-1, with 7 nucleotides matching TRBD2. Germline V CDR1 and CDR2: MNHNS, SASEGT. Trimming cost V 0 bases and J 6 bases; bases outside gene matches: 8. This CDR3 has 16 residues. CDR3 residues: CASSEALGGSSNEQFF. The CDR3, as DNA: TGTGCCAGCAGTGAAGCCTTGGGCGGGAGTAGCAATGAGCAGTTCTTC.

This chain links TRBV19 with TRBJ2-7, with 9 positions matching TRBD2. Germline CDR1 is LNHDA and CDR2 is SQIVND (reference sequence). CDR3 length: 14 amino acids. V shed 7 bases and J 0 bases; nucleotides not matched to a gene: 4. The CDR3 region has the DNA TGTGCCAGTAAAGGGACTAGCTTCTCCTACGAGCAGTACTTC. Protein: CASKGTSFSYEQYF.

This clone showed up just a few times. The CDR3 is CASSLNPTDQETQYF. Here the CDR3 DNA reads TGTGCCAGCAGTTTAAACCCCACAGACCAAGAGACCCAGTACTTC. The chain links TRBV28 to TRBJ2-5; D is unclear. The CDR3 is made up of 15 amino acids. Germline loops: CDR1 MDHEN, CDR2 SYDVKM. V lost 2 bases and J 0 bases, leaving 10 bases between the germline ends.

CDR3: CASSSDGTDTQYF. The CDR3 DNA follows: TGTGCCAGCAGTAGCGATGGCACAGATACGCAGTATTTT. The chain has TRBV4-2 and TRBJ2-3; D is possibly TRBD2 (5 bases). CDR1 and CDR2 (germline): LGHNA, YNFKEQ. The CDR3 runs to 13 residues. Deletions cut 6 bases from V and 1 base from J, with 8 bases between.

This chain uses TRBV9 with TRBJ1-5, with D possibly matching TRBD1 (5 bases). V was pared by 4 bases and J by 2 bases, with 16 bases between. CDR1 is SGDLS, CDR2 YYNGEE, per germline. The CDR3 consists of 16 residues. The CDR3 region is CASSRQNTGRNQPQHF. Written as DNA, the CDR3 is TGTGCCAGCAGCCGTCAGAATACAGGCCGCAATCAGCCCCAGCATTTT.

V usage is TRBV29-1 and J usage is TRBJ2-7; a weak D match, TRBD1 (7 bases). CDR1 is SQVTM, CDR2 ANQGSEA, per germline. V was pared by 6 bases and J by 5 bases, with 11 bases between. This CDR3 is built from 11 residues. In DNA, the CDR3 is TGCAGCGTAGGAGGGGGCCACGAGCAGTACTTC. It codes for CSVGGGHEQYF.

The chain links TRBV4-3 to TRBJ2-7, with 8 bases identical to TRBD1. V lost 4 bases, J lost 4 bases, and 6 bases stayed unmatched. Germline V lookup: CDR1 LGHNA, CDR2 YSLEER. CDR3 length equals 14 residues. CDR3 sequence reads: CASSPGTGVYEQYF. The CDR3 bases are TGCGCCAGCAGCCCCGGGACAGGAGTTTACGAGCAGTACTTC.

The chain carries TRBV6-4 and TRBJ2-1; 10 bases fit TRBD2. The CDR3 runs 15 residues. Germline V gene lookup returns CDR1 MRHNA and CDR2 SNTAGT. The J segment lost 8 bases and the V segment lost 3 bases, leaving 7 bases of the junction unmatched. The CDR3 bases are TGTGCCAGCAGTGAGAGCGGGAGGGCCATTGATGAGCAGTTCTTC. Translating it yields CASSESGRAIDEQFF.

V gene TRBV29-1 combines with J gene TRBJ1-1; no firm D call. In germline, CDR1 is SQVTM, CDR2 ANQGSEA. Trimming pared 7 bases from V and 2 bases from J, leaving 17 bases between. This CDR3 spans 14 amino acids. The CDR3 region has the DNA TGCAGCGGGGTATCGGAGGCGGGTAACACTGAAGCTTTCTTT. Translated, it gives CSGVSEAGNTEAFF.

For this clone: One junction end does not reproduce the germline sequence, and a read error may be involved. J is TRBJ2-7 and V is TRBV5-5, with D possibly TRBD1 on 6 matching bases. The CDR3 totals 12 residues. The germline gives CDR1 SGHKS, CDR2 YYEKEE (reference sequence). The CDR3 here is CASRLDRYEQYF. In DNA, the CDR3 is TGTGCCAGCAGATTGGACAGATACGAGCAGTACTTC.

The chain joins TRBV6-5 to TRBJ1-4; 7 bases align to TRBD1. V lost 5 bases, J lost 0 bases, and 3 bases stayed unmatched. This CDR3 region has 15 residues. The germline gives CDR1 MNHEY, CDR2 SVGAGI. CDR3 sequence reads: CASSTGQATNEKLFF. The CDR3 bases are TGTGCCAGCAGTACCGGACAGGCAACTAATGAAAAACTGTTTTTT.

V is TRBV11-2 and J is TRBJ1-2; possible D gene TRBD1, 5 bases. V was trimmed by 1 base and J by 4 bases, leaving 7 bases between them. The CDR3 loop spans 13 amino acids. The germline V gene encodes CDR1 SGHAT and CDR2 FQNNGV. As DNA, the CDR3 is TGTGCCAGCAGCTTAGGTACAGGCTATGGCTACACCTTC. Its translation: CASSLGTGYGYTF.

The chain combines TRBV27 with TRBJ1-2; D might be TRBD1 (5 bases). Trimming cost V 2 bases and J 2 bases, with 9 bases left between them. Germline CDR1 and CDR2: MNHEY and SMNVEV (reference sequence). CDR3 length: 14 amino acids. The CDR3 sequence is CASSLQGWNYGYTF. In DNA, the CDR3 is TGTGCCAGCAGTTTACAGGGTTGGAACTATGGCTACACCTTC.

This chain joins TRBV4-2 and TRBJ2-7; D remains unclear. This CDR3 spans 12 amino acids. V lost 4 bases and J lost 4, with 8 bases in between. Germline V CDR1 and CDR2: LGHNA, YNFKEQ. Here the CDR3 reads CASSRDIYEQYF. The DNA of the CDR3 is TGTGCCAGCAGCCGAGACATTTACGAGCAGTACTTC.

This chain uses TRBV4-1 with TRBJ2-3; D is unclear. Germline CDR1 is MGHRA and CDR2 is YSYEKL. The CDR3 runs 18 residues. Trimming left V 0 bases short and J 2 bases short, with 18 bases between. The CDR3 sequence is CASSQEPPPNGFTDTQYF. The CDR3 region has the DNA TGCGCCAGCAGCCAAGAGCCCCCGCCGAACGGGTTCACAGATACGCAGTATTTT.

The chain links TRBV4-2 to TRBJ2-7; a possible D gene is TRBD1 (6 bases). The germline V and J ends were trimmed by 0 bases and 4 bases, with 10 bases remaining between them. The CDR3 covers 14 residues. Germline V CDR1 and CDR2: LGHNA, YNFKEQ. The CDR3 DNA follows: TGTGCCAGCAGCCAAGAAGGGGGAGAATACGAGCAGTACTTC. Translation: CASSQEGGEYEQYF.

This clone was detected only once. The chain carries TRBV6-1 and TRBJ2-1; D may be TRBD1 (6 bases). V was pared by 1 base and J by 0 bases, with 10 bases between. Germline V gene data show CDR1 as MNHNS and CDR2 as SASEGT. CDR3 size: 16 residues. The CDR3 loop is CASSEEGDSSYNEQFF. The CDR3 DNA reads TGTGCCAGCAGTGAAGAGGGGGATAGCTCCTACAATGAGCAGTTCTTC.

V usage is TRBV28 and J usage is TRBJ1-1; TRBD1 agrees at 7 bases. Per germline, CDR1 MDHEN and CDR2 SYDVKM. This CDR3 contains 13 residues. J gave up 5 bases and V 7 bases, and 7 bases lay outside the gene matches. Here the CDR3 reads CASKGAEGTEAFF. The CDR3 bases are TGTGCCAGCAAGGGGGCGGAGGGAACTGAAGCTTTCTTT. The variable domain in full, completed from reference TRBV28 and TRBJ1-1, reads DVKVTQSSRYLVKRTGEKVFLECVQDMDHENMFWYRQDPGLGLRLIYFSYDVKMKEKGDIPEGYSVSREKKERFSLILESASTNQTSMYLCASKGAEGTEAFFGQGTRLTVV.

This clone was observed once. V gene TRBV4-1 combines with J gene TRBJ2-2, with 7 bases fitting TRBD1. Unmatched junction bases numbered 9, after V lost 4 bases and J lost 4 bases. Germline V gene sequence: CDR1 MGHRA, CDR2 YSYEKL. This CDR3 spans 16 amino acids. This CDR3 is CASSRDREKGTGELFF. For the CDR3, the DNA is TGCGCCAGCAGCCGAGACAGGGAAAAAGGCACCGGGGAGCTGTTTTTT.

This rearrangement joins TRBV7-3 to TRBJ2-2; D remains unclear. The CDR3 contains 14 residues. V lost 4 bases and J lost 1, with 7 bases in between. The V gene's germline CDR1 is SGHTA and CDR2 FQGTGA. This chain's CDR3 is CASSSARNTGELFF. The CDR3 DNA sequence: TGTGCCAGCAGCTCTGCCAGGAACACCGGGGAGCTGTTTTTT. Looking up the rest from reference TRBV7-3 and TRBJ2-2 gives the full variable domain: GAGVSQTPSNKVTEKGKYVELRCDPISGHTALYWYRQSLGQGPEFLIYFQGTGAADDSGLPNDRFFAVRPEGSVSTLKIQRTERGDSAVYLCASSSARNTGELFFGEGSRLTVL.

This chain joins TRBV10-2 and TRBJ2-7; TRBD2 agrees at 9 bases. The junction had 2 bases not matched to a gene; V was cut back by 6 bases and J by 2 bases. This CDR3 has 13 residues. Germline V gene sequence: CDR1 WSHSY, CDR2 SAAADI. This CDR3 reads CASRLAGTYEQYF. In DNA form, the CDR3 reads TGCGCCAGCAGGCTAGCGGGGACCTACGAGCAGTACTTC.

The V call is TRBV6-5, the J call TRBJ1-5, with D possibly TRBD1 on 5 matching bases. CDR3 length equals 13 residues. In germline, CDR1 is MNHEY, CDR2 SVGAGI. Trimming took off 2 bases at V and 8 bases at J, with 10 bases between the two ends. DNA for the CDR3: TGTGCCAGCAGTTACGGAGGGGTCAAGCCCCAGCATTTT. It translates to CASSYGGVKPQHF.

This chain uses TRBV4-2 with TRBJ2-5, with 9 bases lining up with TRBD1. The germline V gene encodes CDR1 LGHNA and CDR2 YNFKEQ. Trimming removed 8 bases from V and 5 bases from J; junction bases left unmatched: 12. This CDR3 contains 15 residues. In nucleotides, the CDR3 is TGTGCCAGCGCCACAGGGGACAGGGAAGGGGAGACCCAGTACTTC. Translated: CASATGDREGETQYF.

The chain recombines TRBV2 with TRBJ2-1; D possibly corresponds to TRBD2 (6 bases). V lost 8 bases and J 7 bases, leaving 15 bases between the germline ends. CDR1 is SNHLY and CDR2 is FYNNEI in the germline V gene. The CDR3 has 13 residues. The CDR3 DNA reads TGTGCCAGCGGGTTAGCGGAGGGGAATGAGCAGTTCTTC. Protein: CASGLAEGNEQFF. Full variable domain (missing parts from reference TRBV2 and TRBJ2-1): EPEVTQTPSHQVTQMGQEVILRCVPISNHLYFYWYRQILGQKVEFLVSFYNNEISEKSEIFDDQFSVERPDGSNFTLKIRSTKLEDSAMYFCASGLAEGNEQFFGPGTRLTVL.

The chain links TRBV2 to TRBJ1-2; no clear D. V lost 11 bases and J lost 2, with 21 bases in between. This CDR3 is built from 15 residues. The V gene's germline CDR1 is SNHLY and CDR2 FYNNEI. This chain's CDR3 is CAGTNSVVRNYGYTF. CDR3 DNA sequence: TGTGCCGGCACGAACAGTGTTGTAAGAAACTATGGCTACACCTTC.